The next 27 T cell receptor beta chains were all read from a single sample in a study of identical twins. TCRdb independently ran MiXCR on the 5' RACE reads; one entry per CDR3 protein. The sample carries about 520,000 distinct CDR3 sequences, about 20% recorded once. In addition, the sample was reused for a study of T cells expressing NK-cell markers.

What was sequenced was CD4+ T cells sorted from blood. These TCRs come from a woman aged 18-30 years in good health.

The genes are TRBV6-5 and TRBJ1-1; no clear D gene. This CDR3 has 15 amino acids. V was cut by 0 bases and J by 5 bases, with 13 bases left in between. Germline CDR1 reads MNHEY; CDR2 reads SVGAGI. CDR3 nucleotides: TGTGCCAGCAGTTACTCGGTGGGCGTGGGGACTGAAGCTTTCTTT. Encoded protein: CASSYSVGVGTEAFF.

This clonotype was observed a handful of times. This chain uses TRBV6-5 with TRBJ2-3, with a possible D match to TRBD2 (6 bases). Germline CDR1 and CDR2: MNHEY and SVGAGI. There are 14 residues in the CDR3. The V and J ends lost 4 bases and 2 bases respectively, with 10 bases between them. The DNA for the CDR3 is TGTGCCAGCAGTTGGGGGAGGAACACAGATACGCAGTATTTT. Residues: CASSWGRNTDTQYF.

CDR3 in amino acids: CASSLVPSGANVLTF. DNA for the CDR3: TGTGCCAGCAGCTTAGTCCCCTCTGGGGCCAACGTCCTGACTTTC. The genes are TRBV7-6 and TRBJ2-6; no firm D call. V shed 1 base and J shed 0 bases, with 4 bases lying between them. CDR3 length: 15 residues. Germline CDR1 reads SGHVS; CDR2 reads FNYEAQ.

CDR3 sequence: CASRGDEQYF. CDR3 sequence (DNA): TGTGCCAGCAGGGGAGACGAGCAGTACTTC. This chain joins TRBV7-9 and TRBJ2-7; D is perhaps TRBD2 (5 bases). The V and J ends lost 6 bases and 5 bases respectively, with 5 bases between them. The CDR3 spans 10 residues. Germline loops: CDR1 SEHNR, CDR2 FQNEAQ (reference sequence).

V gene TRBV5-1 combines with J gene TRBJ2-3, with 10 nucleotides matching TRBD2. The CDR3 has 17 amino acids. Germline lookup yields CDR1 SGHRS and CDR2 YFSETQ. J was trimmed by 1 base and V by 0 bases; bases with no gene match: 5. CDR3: CASSLAASGGRTDTQYF. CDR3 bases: TGCGCCAGCAGCTTGGCGGCTAGCGGGGGCCGCACAGATACGCAGTATTTT.

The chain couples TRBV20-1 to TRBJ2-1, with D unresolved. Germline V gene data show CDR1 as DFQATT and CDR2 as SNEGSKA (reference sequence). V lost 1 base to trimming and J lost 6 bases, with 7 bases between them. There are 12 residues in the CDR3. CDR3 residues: CSARGLINEQFF. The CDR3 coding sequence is TGCAGTGCTAGAGGGCTGATCAATGAGCAGTTCTTC.

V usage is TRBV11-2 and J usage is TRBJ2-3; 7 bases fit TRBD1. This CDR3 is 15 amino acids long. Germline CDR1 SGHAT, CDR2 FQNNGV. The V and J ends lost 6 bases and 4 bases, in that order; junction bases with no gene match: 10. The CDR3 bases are TGTGCCAGCAGTTCTATCAGGGGGACGGCAGATACGCAGTATTTT. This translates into CASSSIRGTADTQYF. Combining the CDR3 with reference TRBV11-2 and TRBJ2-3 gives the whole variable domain EAGVAQSPRYKIIEKRQSVAFWCNPISGHATLYWYQQILGQGPKLLIQFQNNGVVDDSQLPKDRFSAERLKGVDSTLKIQPAKLEDSAVYLCASSSIRGTADTQYFGPGTRLTVL.

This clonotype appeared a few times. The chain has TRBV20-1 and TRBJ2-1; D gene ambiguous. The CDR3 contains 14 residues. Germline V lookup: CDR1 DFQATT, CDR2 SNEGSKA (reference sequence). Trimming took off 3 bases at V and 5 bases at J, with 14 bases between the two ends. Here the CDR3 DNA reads TGCAGTGCTAGCAGCCACCATTCTAACAATGAGCAGTTCTTC. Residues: CSASSHHSNNEQFF.

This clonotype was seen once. The CDR3 reads CASSLGATGQETQYF. In nucleotides, the CDR3 is TGTGCCAGCAGCTTGGGAGCCACCGGCCAAGAGACCCAGTACTTC. This chain uses TRBV7-2 with TRBJ2-5; D may be TRBD2 (5 bases). Trimming removed 3 bases at V and 1 base at J, with 12 bases between. CDR1 is SGHTA, CDR2 FQGNSA, per germline. The CDR3 loop spans 15 amino acids.

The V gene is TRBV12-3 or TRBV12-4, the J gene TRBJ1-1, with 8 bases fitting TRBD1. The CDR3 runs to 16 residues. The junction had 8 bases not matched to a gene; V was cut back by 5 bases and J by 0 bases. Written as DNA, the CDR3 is TGTGCCAGCAGTCCCGGGACAGGCCTAATGAACACTGAAGCTTTCTTT. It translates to CASSPGTGLMNTEAFF.

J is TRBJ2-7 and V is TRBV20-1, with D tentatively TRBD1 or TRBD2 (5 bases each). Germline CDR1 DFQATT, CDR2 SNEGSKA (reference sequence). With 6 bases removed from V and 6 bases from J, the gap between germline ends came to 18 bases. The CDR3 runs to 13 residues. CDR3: CSAPLRGALEQYF. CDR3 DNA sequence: TGCAGTGCCCCGCTGAGGGGAGCCCTCGAGCAGTACTTC.

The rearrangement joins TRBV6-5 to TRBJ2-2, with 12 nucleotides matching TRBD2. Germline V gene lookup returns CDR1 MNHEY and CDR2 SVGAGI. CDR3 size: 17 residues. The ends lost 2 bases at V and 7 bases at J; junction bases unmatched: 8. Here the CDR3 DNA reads TGTGCCAGCAGTTACCCCCCCCTAGCGGGAGGGGTCGGGGAGCTGTTTTTT. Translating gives CASSYPPLAGGVGELFF.

The CDR3 nucleotides read TGTGCCAGCAGTCCCTCGACTAGCGGGAGGACCGAGCAGTACTTC. Protein: CASSPSTSGRTEQYF. The V gene is TRBV12-3 or TRBV12-4, the J gene TRBJ2-7; 13 positions agree with TRBD2. Trimming cost V 5 bases and J 6 bases; bases outside gene matches: 7. The CDR3 has 15 amino acids.

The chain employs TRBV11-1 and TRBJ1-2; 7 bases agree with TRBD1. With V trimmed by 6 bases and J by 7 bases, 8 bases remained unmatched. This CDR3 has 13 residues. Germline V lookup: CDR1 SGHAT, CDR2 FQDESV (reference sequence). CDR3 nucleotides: TGTGCCAGCAGGATGACAGGGAGTACTGGCTACACCTTC. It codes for CASRMTGSTGYTF.

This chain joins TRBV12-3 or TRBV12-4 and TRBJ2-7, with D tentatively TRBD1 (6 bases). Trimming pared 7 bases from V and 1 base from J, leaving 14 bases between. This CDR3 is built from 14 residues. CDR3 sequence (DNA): TGTGCCAGCAACATGGGACACGGATCCTACGAGCAGTACTTC. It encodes CASNMGHGSYEQYF.

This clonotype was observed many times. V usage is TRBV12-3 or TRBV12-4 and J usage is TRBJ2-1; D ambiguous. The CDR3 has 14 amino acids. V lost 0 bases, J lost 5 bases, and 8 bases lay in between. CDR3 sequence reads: CASSLALANNEQFF. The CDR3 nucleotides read TGTGCCAGCAGTTTAGCGCTCGCAAACAATGAGCAGTTCTTC.

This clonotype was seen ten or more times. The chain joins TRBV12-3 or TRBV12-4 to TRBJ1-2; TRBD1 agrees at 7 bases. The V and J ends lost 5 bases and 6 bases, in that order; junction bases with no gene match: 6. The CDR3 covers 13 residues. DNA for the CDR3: TGTGCCAGCAGTACGTCAACAGGGGATGGCTACACCTTC. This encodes CASSTSTGDGYTF.

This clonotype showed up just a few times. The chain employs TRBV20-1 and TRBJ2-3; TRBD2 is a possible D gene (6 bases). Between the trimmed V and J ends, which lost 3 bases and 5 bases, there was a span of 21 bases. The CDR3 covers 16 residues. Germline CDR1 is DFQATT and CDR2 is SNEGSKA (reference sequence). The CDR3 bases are TGCAGTGCTAGGTGGGCCCTTGGGGTCGGGAGAGATACGCAGTATTTT. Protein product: CSARWALGVGRDTQYF.

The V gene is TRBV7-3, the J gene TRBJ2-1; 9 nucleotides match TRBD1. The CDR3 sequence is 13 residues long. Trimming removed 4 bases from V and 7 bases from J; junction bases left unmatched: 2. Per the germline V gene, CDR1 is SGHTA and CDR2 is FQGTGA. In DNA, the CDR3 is TGTGCCAGCAGCTCGGACAGGGGAAATGAGCAGTTCTTC. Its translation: CASSSDRGNEQFF.

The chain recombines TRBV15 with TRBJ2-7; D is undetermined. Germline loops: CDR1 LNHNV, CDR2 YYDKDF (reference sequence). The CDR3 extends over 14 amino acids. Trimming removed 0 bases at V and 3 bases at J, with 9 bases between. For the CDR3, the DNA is TGTGCCACCAGCAGAGATCTAGGTTACTACGAGCAGTACTTC. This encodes CATSRDLGYYEQYF.

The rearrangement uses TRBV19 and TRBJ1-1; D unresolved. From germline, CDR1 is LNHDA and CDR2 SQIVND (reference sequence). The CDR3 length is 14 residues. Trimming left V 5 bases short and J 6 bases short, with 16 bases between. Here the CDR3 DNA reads TGTGCCAGTAGTGCGAAGAGTAGTCTTGCTGAAGCTTTCTTT. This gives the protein CASSAKSSLAEAFF.

CDR3 in DNA: TGCAGTGCTAGAGGGGTCATAAGGGGGCAATCCTACGAGCAGTACTTC. As protein: CSARGVIRGQSYEQYF. V and J are TRBV20-1 and TRBJ2-7; TRBD1 matches 7 bases. The CDR3 spans 16 residues. Trimming removed 1 base from V and 1 base from J; junction bases left unmatched: 10. Germline V gene data show CDR1 as DFQATT and CDR2 as SNEGSKA (reference sequence).

In nucleotides, the CDR3 is TGCGCCAGCAGCTCTCAGCGACAGGCTATACTACATACGCAGTATTTT. Translating it yields CASSSQRQAILHTQYF. The chain couples TRBV5-1 to TRBJ2-3, with D tentatively TRBD1 (6 bases). V dropped 3 bases and J dropped 7 bases, with 21 bases sitting between them. The CDR3 consists of 16 residues. Germline V gene sequence: CDR1 SGHRS, CDR2 YFSETQ.

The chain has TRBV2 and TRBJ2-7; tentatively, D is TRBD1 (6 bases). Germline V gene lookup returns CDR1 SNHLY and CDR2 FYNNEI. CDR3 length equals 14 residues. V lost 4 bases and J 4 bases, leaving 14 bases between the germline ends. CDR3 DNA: TGTGCCAGCAGTGCAGGGGTCCCAGATTACGAGCAGTACTTC. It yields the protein CASSAGVPDYEQYF.

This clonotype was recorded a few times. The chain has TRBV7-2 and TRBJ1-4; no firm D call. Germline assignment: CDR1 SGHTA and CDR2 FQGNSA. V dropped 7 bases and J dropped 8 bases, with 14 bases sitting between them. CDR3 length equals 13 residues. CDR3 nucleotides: TGTGCCAGCACCCCCCGGGTAATGGAAAAACTGTTTTTT. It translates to CASTPRVMEKLFF.

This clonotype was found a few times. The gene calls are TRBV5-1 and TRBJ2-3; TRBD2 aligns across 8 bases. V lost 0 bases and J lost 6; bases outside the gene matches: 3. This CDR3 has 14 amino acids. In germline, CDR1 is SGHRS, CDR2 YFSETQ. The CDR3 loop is CASSLGLASDTQYF. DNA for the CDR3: TGCGCCAGCAGCTTGGGACTAGCGTCGGATACGCAGTATTTT.

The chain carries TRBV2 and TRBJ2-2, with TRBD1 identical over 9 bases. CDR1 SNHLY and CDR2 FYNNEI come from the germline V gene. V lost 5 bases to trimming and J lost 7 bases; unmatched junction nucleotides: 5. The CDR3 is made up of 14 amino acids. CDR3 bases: TGTGCCAGCAGTCCGGACAGGGGCATCGGGGAGCTGTTTTTT. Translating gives CASSPDRGIGELFF.